Described below is a single T cell receptor beta chain sequence and its context. After removal of 1 base from V and 4 bases from J, the junction contained 9 bases not matched to a gene. CDR3 length: 16 amino acids. Germline-derived CDR1 and CDR2 are SQVTM and ANQGSEA. RNA totalling roughly 0.5 to 1 ug underwent reverse transcription with random hexamers. The immunoSEQ assay covered 54 Vbeta and 13 Jbeta segments for CDR3. TCRdb re-called the immunoSEQ multiplex PCR reads through MiXCR, storing one row per CDR3 protein. The repertoire includes some 400,000 distinct CDR3 sequences, around 85% of them detected once, and under 0.15% sits in the top ten. This specimen comes from a study of CD8 T cells in Susac syndrome.

This sequence joins TRBV29-1 and TRBJ2-1; TRBD2 matches at 8 bases. The sample was CD8+ T cells from PBMCs. This sequence was found in a human donor with multiple sclerosis. CDR3 in DNA: TGCAGCGTTGAAGCCAACGGGGGGGCCCCTTACAATGAGCAGTTCTTC. Its protein is CSVEANGGAPYNEQFF.